The clone carrying this TCR beta chain was seen many times. The antigen remains undetermined. Unique molecular identifiers were present on cDNA, and template switching added a universal primer site. TCRdb recomputed calls from the 5' RACE reads with MiXCR, one row per CDR3 protein. The sample yields 650,000 to 800,000 distinct CDR3 sequences, over 8.5% seen once. The record originates from a study of identical twins. The study's findings and limits: Insertion counts were lower in abundant cord blood beta clonotypes, a trend that memory repertoires did not show. In beta out-of-frame sequences, the excess sharing between twins was weaker.

All donors were healthy, and all were Caucasian. Germline-derived CDR1 and CDR2 are SGHRS and YFSETQ. Trimming took off 0 bases at V and 6 bases at J, with 10 bases between the two ends. The length of the CDR3 is 15 residues. In addition, the sample was reused for a study of yellow fever vaccine responses in identical twins.

What was sequenced was PBMCs. The J gene is TRBJ1-6, the V gene TRBV5-1, with D perhaps TRBD1 (6 bases). This receptor was identified in a woman aged 18-29 years in good health. The CDR3 reads CASSLVTGTNSPLHF. The CDR3 DNA reads as TGCGCCAGCAGCTTGGTCACAGGGACTAATTCACCCCTCCACTTT. The full variable domain, in which reference TRBV5-1 and TRBJ1-6 provide the parts outside the CDR3, is KAGVTQTPRYLIKTRGQQVTLSCSPISGHRSVSWYQQTPGQGLQFLFEYFSETQRNKGNFPGRFSGRQFSNSRSEMNVSTLELGDSALYLCASSLVTGTNSPLHFGNGTRLTVT.